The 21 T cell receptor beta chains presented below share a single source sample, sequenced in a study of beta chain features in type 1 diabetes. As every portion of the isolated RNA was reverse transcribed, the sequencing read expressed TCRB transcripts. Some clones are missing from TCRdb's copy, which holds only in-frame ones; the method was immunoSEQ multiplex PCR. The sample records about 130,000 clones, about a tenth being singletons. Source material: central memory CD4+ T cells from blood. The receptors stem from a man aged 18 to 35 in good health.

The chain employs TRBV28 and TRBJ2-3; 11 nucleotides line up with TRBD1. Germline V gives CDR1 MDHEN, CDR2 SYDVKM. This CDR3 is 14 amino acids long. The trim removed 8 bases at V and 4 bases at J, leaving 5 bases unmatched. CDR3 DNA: TGTGCCAGCCGGACAGGGGGCGTCCCAGATACGCAGTATTTT. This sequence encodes CASRTGGVPDTQYF.

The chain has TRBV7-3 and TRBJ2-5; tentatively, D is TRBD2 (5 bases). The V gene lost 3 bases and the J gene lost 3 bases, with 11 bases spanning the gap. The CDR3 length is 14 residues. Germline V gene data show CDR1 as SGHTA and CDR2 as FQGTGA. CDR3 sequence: CASSFTGIKETQYF. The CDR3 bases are TGTGCCAGCAGCTTTACGGGGATAAAAGAGACCCAGTACTTC.

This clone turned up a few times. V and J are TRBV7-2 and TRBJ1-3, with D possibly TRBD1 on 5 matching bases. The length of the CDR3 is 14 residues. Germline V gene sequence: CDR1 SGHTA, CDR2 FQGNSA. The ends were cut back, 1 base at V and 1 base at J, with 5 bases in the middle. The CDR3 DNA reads TGTGCCAGCAGCTTAGGACAGTCTGGAAACACCATATATTTT. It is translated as CASSLGQSGNTIYF.

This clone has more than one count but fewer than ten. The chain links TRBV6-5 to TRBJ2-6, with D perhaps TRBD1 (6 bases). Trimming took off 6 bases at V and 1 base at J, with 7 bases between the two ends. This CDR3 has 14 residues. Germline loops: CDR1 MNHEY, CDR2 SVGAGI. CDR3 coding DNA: TGTGCCAGCAGCAGGGGATCTGGGGCCAACGTCCTGACTTTC. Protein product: CASSRGSGANVLTF.

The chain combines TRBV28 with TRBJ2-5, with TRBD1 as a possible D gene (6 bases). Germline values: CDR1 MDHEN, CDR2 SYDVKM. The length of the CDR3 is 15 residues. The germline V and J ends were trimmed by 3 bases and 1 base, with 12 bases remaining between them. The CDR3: CASSFSGGSQETQYF. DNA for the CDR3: TGTGCCAGCAGTTTTTCTGGGGGCAGCCAAGAGACCCAGTACTTC.

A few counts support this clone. In nucleotides, the CDR3 is TGCGCCAGCAGCTTACGTAGCGGGGAAAGCACAGATACGCAGTATTTT. Residues: CASSLRSGESTDTQYF. The chain has TRBV5-1 and TRBJ2-3, with 8 bases aligning to TRBD2. Unmatched junction bases numbered 5, after V lost 2 bases and J lost 0 bases. The CDR3 contains 16 residues. Germline-derived CDR1 and CDR2 are SGHRS and YFSETQ.

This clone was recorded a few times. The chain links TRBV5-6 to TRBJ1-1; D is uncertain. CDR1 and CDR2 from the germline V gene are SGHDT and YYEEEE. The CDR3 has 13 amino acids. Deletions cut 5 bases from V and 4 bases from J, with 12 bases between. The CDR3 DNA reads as TGTGCCAGCAGGCTCCGCGGGCTCACTGAAGCTTTCTTT. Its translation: CASRLRGLTEAFF. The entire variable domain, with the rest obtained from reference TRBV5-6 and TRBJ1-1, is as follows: DAGVTQSPTHLIKTRGQQVTLRCSPKSGHDTVSWYQQALGQGPQFIFQYYEEEERQRGNFPDRFSGHQFPNYSSELNVNALLLGDSALYLCASRLRGLTEAFFGQGTRLTVV.

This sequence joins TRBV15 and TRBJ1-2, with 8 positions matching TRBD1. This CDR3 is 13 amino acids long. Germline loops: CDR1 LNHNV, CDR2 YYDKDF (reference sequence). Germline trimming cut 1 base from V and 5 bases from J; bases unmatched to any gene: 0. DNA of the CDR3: TGTGCCACCAGCAGAGGGGACAGGTATGGCTACACCTTC. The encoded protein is CATSRGDRYGYTF.

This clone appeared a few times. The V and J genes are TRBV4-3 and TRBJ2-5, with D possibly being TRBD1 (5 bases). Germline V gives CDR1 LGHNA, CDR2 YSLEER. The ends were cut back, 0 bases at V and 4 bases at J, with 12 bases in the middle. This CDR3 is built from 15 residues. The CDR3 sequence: CASSQDWLGAETQYF. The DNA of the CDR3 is TGCGCCAGCAGCCAAGATTGGCTAGGGGCAGAGACCCAGTACTTC.

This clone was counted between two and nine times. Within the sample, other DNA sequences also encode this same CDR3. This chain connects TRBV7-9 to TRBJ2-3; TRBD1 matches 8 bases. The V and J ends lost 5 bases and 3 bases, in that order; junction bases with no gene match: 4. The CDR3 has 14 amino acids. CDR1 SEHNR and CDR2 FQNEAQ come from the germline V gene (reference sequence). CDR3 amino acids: CASSLTGGTDTQYF. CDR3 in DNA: TGTGCCAGCAGCCTAACAGGGGGGACAGATACGCAGTATTTT.

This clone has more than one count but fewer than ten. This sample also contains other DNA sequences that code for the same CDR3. CDR3 in DNA: TGTGCCAGCAGCTTGGTCGGGGTTAACACTGAAGCTTTCTTT. This translates into CASSLVGVNTEAFF. The chain employs TRBV5-4 and TRBJ1-1; no clear D. Trimming removed 0 bases from V and 2 bases from J, with 8 bases in between. Germline V CDR1 and CDR2: SGHNT, YYREEE (reference sequence). CDR3 length: 14 amino acids.

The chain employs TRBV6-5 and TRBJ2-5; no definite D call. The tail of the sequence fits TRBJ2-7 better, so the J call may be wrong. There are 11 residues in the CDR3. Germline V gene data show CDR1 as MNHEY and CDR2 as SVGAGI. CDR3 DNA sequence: TGTGCCAGCAGTACTCGACACGAGCAGTACTTC. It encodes CASSTRHEQYF.

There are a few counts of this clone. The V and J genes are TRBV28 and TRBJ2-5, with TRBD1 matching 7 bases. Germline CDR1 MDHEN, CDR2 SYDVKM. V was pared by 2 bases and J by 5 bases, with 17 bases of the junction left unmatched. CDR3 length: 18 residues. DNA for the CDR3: TGTGCCAGCAGTTTACATAGACAGGGTACAGGCCGCTCCGAGACCCAGTACTTC. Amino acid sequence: CASSLHRQGTGRSETQYF.

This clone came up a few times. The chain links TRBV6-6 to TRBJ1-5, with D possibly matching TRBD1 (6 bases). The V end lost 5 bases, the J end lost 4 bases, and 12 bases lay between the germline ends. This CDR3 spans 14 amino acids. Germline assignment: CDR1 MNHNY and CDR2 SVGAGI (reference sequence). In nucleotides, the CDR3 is TGTGCCAGCAGTCCCGACAGGAGGAATCAGCCCCAGCATTTT. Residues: CASSPDRRNQPQHF.

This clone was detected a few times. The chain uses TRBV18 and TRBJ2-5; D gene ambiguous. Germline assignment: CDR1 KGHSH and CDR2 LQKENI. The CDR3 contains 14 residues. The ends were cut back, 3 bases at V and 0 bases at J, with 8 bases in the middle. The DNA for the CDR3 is TGTGCCAGCTCACCCCCAAGCGACCAAGAGACCCAGTACTTC. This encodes CASSPPSDQETQYF.

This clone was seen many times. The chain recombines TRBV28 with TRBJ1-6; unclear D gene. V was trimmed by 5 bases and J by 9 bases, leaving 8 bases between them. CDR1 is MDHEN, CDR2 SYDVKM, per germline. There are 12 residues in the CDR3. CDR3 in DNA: TGTGCCAGCAGTGCACAGCCTTCACCCCTCCACTTT. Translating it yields CASSAQPSPLHF.

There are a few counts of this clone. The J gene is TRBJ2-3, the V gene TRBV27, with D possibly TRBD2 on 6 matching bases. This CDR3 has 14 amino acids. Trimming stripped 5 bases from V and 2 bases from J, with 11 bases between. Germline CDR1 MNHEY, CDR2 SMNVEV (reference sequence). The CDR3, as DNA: TGTGCCAGCAGTGGACTACCCAACACAGATACGCAGTATTTT. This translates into CASSGLPNTDTQYF.

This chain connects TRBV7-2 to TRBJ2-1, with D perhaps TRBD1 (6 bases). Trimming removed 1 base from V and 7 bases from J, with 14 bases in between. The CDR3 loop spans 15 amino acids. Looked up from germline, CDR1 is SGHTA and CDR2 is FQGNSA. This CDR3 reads CASSLVAGVGNEQFF. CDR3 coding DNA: TGTGCCAGCAGCTTAGTTGCAGGGGTGGGAAATGAGCAGTTCTTC.

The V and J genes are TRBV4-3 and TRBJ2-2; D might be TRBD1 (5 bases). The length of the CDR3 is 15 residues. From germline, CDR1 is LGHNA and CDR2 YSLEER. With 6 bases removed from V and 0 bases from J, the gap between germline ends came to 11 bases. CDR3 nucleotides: TGCGCCAGCAGTGAAGGGGCGGCGAACACCGGGGAGCTGTTTTTT. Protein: CASSEGAANTGELFF.

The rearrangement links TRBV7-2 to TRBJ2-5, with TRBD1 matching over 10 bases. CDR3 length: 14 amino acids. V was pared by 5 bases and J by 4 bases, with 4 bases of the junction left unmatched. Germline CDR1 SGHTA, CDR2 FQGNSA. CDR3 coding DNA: TGTGCCAGCAGCGTAGACAGGGGGCGAGAGACCCAGTACTTC. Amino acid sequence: CASSVDRGRETQYF.

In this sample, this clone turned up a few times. CDR3 bases: TGTGCCAGCAGCCACACAACGGGGGGAGGGGATGAGGACTATGGCTACACCTTC. Encoded protein: CASSHTTGGGDEDYGYTF. The V gene is TRBV14, the J gene TRBJ1-2, with a tentative D call TRBD1 (5 bases). CDR1 and CDR2 (germline): SGHDN, FVKESK. The CDR3 loop spans 18 amino acids. Trimming shortened V by 3 bases and J by 3 bases, and 23 bases separated the two germline ends.